A selection of T cell receptor beta chains follows, all from one sample in a study of blood T cell repertoires in COVID-19. Here immunoSEQ multiplex PCR was the method, and the copy in TCRdb shows in-frame clones only, minus some. Of about 90,000 clones in the sample, approximately 90% were seen once. Sequencing was done on a sample of peripheral blood. Receptors were obtained from a human donor with active COVID-19. The donor label of this sample is uncertain. Each CDR3 is given with its conserved first and last residue. The order of the fields is J gene, D gene, V gene, clone size, CDR3 DNA, CDR3 protein. A D gene is named only where the DNA matches it firmly. The size field is filled for only some rows; it gives once, few, many or a size class.

TRBJ1-1 | NA | TRBV19 | few | TGTGCCAGTAGTCCCCCCGACAGAAGGTGGGGCACTGAAGCTTTCTTT | CASSPPDRRWGTEAFF
TRBJ2-3 | TRBD1 | TRBV7-6 | NA | TGTGCCAGCAGCTTAGCATGGACAGGGCGGACAGATACGCAGTATTTT | CASSLAWTGRTDTQYF
TRBJ1-5 | TRBD1 | TRBV10-3 | NA | TGTGCCATCAACCTAACGGACAGGGGGTATGTTCAGCCCCAGCATTTT | CAINLTDRGYVQPQHF
TRBJ1-1 | NA | TRBV9 | NA | TGTGCCAGCAGCGTAGTTTACAGTAACACTGAAGCTTTCTTT | CASSVVYSNTEAFF
TRBJ1-1 | NA | TRBV27 | NA | TGTGCCAGCAGTTTTCGAGGGGGCACTGAAGCTTTCTTT | CASSFRGGTEAFF
TRBJ1-2 | NA | TRBV5-4 | NA | TGTGCCAGCAGCTTAGAAGTAGGAGGAGATGGCTACACCTTC | CASSLEVGGDGYTF
TRBJ2-1 | NA | TRBV12-5 | NA | TGTGCTAGTGGGGAAGGGGGTAGGTCCTACAATGAGCAGTTCTTC | CASGEGGRSYNEQFF
TRBJ1-5 | NA | TRBV11-1 | NA | TGTGCCAGCAGTCCTAGTGTTAATCAGCCCCAGCATTTT | CASSPSVNQPQHF
TRBJ2-2 | TRBD1 | TRBV24-1 | NA | TGTGCCACCAGTAAGACAGGGATTGAGTTGGAGCTGTTTTTT | CATSKTGIELELFF
TRBJ2-5 | NA | TRBV9 | NA | TGTGCCAGCACCCCTAGTTTAGATCTGAGGGTGGGGTCCCAGTACTTC | CASTPSLDLRVGSQYF
TRBJ2-1 | TRBD1 | TRBV5-4 | once | TGTGCCAGCAGCGTAGACAGGGCTTCAAATTATGAGCAGTTCTTC | CASSVDRASNYEQFF
TRBJ1-5 | TRBD1 | TRBV5-5 | NA | TGTGCCAGCAGCGTCACAGGGGGCTTCGCTCAGCCCCAGCATTTT | CASSVTGGFAQPQHF
TRBJ2-3 | TRBD1 | TRBV23-1 | NA | TGCGCCAGCAGGAAGACAGGGGTGGAGACAGATACGCAGTATTTT | CASRKTGVETDTQYF
TRBJ1-5 | NA | TRBV19 | NA | TGTGCCAGTAGTATTACTTACAATCAGCCCCAGCATTTT | CASSITYNQPQHF
TRBJ2-7 | NA | TRBV2 | NA | TGTGCCAGCAGTGGGGGGACACGGATGGACGAGCAGTACTTC | CASSGGTRMDEQYF
TRBJ2-1 | NA | TRBV28 | NA | TGTGCCACTATGAGAGGTGTTGAGCAGTTCTTC | CATMRGVEQFF
TRBJ2-6 | NA | TRBV27 | NA | TGTGCCAGCCTGGACAGCGACGGGGCCAACGTCCTGACTTTC | CASLDSDGANVLTF
TRBJ2-3 | NA | TRBV5-1 | NA | TGCGCCAGCAGCCCGGAGGGAGATACGCAGTATTTT | CASSPEGDTQYF
TRBJ2-1 | TRBD2 | TRBV19 | NA | TGTGCCAGTAGTATCGGGCCGGGGGGGGCTTACAATGAGCAGTTCTTC | CASSIGPGGAYNEQFF
TRBJ2-3 | TRBD1 | TRBV4-1 | NA | TGCGCCAGCAGCCAAGTGAGGGGGCGATTCGTCGGGGATACGCAGTATTTT | CASSQVRGRFVGDTQYF
TRBJ2-7 | TRBD2 | TRBV4-1 | once | TGCGCCAGCAGCCCGGTCACAAGGACTAGCGGGGGCGAGCAGTACTTC | CASSPVTRTSGGEQYF
TRBJ2-2 | NA | TRBV5-1 | NA | TGCGCCAGCAGCTTTCGCCCTCTAGAACCCGGGGAGCTGTTTTTT | CASSFRPLEPGELFF
TRBJ1-2 | NA | TRBV5-8 | few | TGTGCCAGCAGCTTGGGAGGCTCCCAGGGTAACTATGGCTACACCTTC | CASSLGGSQGNYGYTF
TRBJ2-7 | TRBD1 | TRBV5-4 | medium-sized | TGTGCCAGCAGCCCGGATGATGGGCAGGGGGCCTACGAGCAGTACTTC | CASSPDDGQGAYEQYF
TRBJ1-1 | NA | TRBV18 | NA | TGTGCCAGCTCACCACCACTCACTGAAGCTTTCTTT | CASSPPLTEAFF
TRBJ1-2 | TRBD1 | TRBV2 | NA | TGTGCCAGCAGGGAGGACAGGGGCTATGGCTACACCTTC | CASREDRGYGYTF
TRBJ1-6 | TRBD1 | TRBV9 | once | TGTGCCAGCAGCGTAGCTACAGGGGAATCGAATTCACCCCTCCACTTT | CASSVATGESNSPLHF
TRBJ1-3 | TRBD1 | TRBV6-1 | NA | TGTGCCAGCAGTGAATTGAGGACAGGGCTCGGAAACACCATATATTTT | CASSELRTGLGNTIYF
TRBJ1-2 | NA | TRBV29-1 | NA | TGCAGCGTTGAGGCTGCTACAGAAAAAGGCGACTATGGCTACACCTTC | CSVEAATEKGDYGYTF
TRBJ1-5 | TRBD1 | TRBV27 | NA | TGTGCCAGCAGTTTCCAGGGGGCTAATCAGCCCCAGCATTTT | CASSFQGANQPQHF
TRBJ1-2 | NA | TRBV19 | NA | TGTGCCAGTACCCTCATCGCCGGGTCCGGTGACTATGGCTACACCTTC | CASTLIAGSGDYGYTF
TRBJ1-1 | NA | TRBV9 | NA | TGTGCCAGCAGCTCACGGGGGGAAGACACTGAAGCTTTCTTT | CASSSRGEDTEAFF
TRBJ2-7 | TRBD1 | TRBV6-5 | NA | TGTGCCAGCGATAGGGGACAGGGATCTTACGAGCAGTACTTC | CASDRGQGSYEQYF
TRBJ2-3 | TRBD2 | TRBV28 | NA | TGTGCCAGCAGTTTAATAGCGGGGGCGAGCACAGATACGCAGTATTTT | CASSLIAGASTDTQYF
TRBJ2-3 | TRBD2 | TRBV4-2 | NA | TGTGCCAGCAGCTACCCGCGGGGGGGCGAGGCAGATACGCAGTATTTT | CASSYPRGGEADTQYF
TRBJ2-3 | TRBD2 | TRBV10-1 | NA | TGCGCCAGCAGTGGACTAGCGGGGGCCTCCTCTAGCACAGATACGCAGTATTTT | CASSGLAGASSSTDTQYF
TRBJ2-2 | NA | TRBV3-1/TRBV3-2 | NA | TGTGCCAGCAGCCAAGGAGTAAGGGGAGGAACCGGGGAGCTGTTTTTT | CASSQGVRGGTGELFF
TRBJ2-7 | TRBD1 | TRBV10-2 | NA | TGCGCCAGCAGTGACCGAAGACAGGGGACCTCCTACGAGCAGTACTTC | CASSDRRQGTSYEQYF
TRBJ1-1 | NA | TRBV6-1 | NA | TGTGCCAGCAGTGATTCGACACGGAGGTATGAAGCTTTCTTT | CASSDSTRRYEAFF
TRBJ1-1 | NA | TRBV14 | NA | TGTGCCAGCAGCCCCGTGGGGGGGAAGGCTAACACTGAAGCTTTCTTT | CASSPVGGKANTEAFF
TRBJ2-1 | NA | TRBV11-2 | NA | TGTGCCAGCTTCCGGGGGAATGAGCAGTTCTTC | CASFRGNEQFF
TRBJ2-1 | NA | TRBV27 | few | TGTGCCAGCAGTTTAGGGCAGGGCGGCAATGAGCAGTTCTTC | CASSLGQGGNEQFF
TRBJ2-3 | TRBD2 | TRBV19 | NA | TGTGCCAGTAATTCGGGGGGTGGCACAGATACGCAGTATTTT | CASNSGGGTDTQYF
TRBJ2-5 | TRBD2 | TRBV19 | once | TGTGCCAGTAGTAGGTCTAGCGGGGTGTACCAAGAGACCCAGTACTTC | CASSRSSGVYQETQYF